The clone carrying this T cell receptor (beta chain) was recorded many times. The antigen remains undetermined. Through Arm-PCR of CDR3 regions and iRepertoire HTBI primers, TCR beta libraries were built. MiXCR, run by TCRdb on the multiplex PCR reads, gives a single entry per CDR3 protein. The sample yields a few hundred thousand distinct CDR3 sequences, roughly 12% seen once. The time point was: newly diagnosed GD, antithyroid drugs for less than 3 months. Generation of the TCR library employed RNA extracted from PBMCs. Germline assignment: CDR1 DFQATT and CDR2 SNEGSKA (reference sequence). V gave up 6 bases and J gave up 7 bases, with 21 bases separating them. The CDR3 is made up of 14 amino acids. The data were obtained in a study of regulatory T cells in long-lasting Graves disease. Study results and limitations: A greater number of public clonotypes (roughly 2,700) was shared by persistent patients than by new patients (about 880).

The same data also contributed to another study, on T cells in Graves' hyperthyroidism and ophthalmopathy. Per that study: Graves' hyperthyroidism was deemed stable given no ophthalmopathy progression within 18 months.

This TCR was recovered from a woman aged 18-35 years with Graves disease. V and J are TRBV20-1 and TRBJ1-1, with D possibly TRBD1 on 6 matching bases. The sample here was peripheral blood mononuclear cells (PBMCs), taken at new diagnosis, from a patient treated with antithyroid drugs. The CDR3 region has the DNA TGCAGTGCCAGTAAGACAGGATCTGGGGGTGAAGCTTTCTTT. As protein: CSASKTGSGGEAFF.